Described below is a single T cell receptor (beta chain) sequence and its context. Many counts were recorded for this clonotype. Its antigen has not been determined. Nothing much larger sits one base from this clone, and base qualities are not available. The data were taken from a study of CD8 T cells in ankylosing spondylitis (TCRdb year 2017). Regarding the research as a whole: T cell receptor beta repertoires were profiled in healthy donors and ankylosing spondylitis patients so that disease-linked TCR variants could be found. In total, the full study cohort was made up of 85 to 140 healthy donors and about two dozen ankylosing spondylitis patients. Peripheral blood samples were taken, and synovial fluid was additionally collected from ankylosing spondylitis patients. Study-wide findings and limitations: Blood from ankylosing spondylitis patients appeared to be characterized by a TCR beta motif made up of several highly homologous amino acid variants. Significant enrichment of the disease-linked clones was reported in matched synovial fluid samples from ankylosing spondylitis patients. Some motif variants had previously been reported in the synovial fluid and blood of reactive arthritis patients, which suggests shared mechanisms of disease initiation. The disease-linked clones had a CD8+ phenotype and were found at relatively low frequencies in peripheral blood.

Inclusive of the bounding cysteine and phenylalanine, the CDR3 is 15 residues long. This entry keeps only the CDR3 DNA: 45 bases, framed from base 1. Between the V and J ends, shortened by 3 bases and 0 bases respectively, the junction contains 9 bases. The listed sequencing device is Illumina HiSeq 2500. TCR beta libraries were prepared by quantitative 5'-RACE with molecular barcodes. The study's own analysis went as follows. A new computational method, built on a probabilistic model of VDJ rearrangement, was used to identify disease-linked TCR variants. The raw public data were reprocessed by TCRdb itself: fastp quality trimming at Q25, MiXCR clonotype calling, in-frame beta chains only. Every CDR3 protein is listed once, alongside the most common genes and DNA of its rows. What appears here as the V and J calls and clone size reflects TCRdb's work, not the paper's. For this sample there are some 220,000 distinct CDR3 sequences; 5.5% to 7.5% appear just once. The top ten clones comprise over 12% of the sample.

The sequence was collected from a male donor with ankylosing spondylitis. Material for sequencing was blood, either unsorted or a sorted T cell fraction (not recorded which). The rearrangement joined TRBV12-3 or TRBV12-4 to TRBJ2-1; D gene: possibly TRBD2, on 6 matching bases. For the CDR3, the sequence is CASSFLAVSYNEQFF. The sequenced DNA is TGTGCCAGCAGTTTTTTAGCGGTCTCCTACAATGAGCAGTTCTTC.